This T cell receptor beta chain emerged from a study of T cell changes during pregnancy in multiple sclerosis. Generated by immunoSEQ multiplex PCR, the TCRdb table keeps only in-frame clones and is missing some. The table has around 30,000 clones, 85% to 95% seen once. Germline CDR1 MGHRA, CDR2 YSYEKL. V was shortened by 6 bases and J by 0 bases, with 15 bases between the two germline ends. This CDR3 region has 16 residues. This rearrangement joins TRBV4-1 to TRBJ2-1; tentatively, D is TRBD2 (5 bases). The source material was CD4+ T cells from peripheral blood mononuclear cells, sampled in the second trimester of pregnancy. The receptor was derived from a female donor with multiple sclerosis, enrolled in a pregnancy study. The CDR3 sequence is CASREEAAGSYNEQFF. CDR3 sequence (DNA): TGCGCCAGCAGAGAGGAGGCGGCAGGCTCCTACAATGAGCAGTTCTTC.